This is a list of T cell receptor beta chains from one sample in a study of T cell responses to AZD1222 COVID-19 vaccine. Here immunoSEQ multiplex PCR was the method, and the copy in TCRdb shows in-frame clones only, minus some. The table lists over 85,000 clones, 90% of them singletons, with about 8.4% in the top ten. The material sequenced was peripheral blood, taken on day 0 of AZD1222 vaccination. All receptors derive from an adult in good health. The CDR3 runs from the conserved cysteine through the conserved F or W. The order of the fields is clone size, V gene, D gene, J gene, CDR3 DNA, CDR3 protein. The D gene is left open where the match is weak. Clone size is not always given. Where it is, it says once, few, many or a class for expanded clones.

>-|TRBV5-1|-|TRBJ1-3
TGCGCCAGCAGCTTGGGTGTTGGAAACACCATATATTTT
CASSLGVGNTIYF
>-|TRBV7-9|-|TRBJ1-3
TGTGCCAGCAGCTTGGTGGGAACTGGAAACACCATATATTTT
CASSLVGTGNTIYF
>-|TRBV19|-|TRBJ1-5
TGTGCCAGTAGTATCCGGGGGAATCAGCCCCAGCATTTT
CASSIRGNQPQHF
>-|TRBV11-2|-|TRBJ2-5
TGTGCCAGCAGCCTGAAGGAGACCCAGTACTTC
CASSLKETQYF
>-|TRBV3-1/TRBV3-2|-|TRBJ1-6
TGTGCCAGCAGCCAACGGCCAGATAATTCACCCCTCCACTTT
CASSQRPDNSPLHF
>once|TRBV12-3/TRBV12-4|-|TRBJ1-2
TGTGCCAGCAGGAACAGGGTTTTCGATGGCTACACCTTC
CASRNRVFDGYTF
>few|TRBV5-1|-|TRBJ2-1
TGCGCCAGCAGCGGTGGGGCAGCCATCAATGAGCAGTTCTTC
CASSGGAAINEQFF
>-|TRBV7-2|-|TRBJ2-2
TGTGCCAGCAGCTACAACACCGGGGAGCTGTTTTTT
CASSYNTGELFF
>-|TRBV4-3|-|TRBJ1-3
TGCGCCAGCAGCCAAGAGAAAGGAGGGTGGGGAAACACCATATATTTT
CASSQEKGGWGNTIYF
>-|TRBV10-3|TRBD2|TRBJ2-7
TGTGCCATCAGCGCGGGACTAGCGTTGTTCGAGCAGTACTTC
CAISAGLALFEQYF
>once|TRBV4-3|-|TRBJ1-3
TGCGCCAGCAGCCAAGATCTGGGCAGGGGAACCTCTGGAAACACCATATATTTT
CASSQDLGRGTSGNTIYF
>-|TRBV7-8|-|TRBJ2-3
TGTGCCAGCTCCCCCTGGAGGGGGGCCGGAGATACGCAGTATTTT
CASSPWRGAGDTQYF
>-|TRBV9|-|TRBJ1-1
TGTGCCAGCAGCGTAGTTGGGGAACTAACGAACACTGAAGCTTTCTTT
CASSVVGELTNTEAFF
>-|TRBV14|-|TRBJ1-2
TGTGCCAGCAGCCGACTCGGTGGGGGCTACACCTTC
CASSRLGGGYTF
>-|TRBV2|-|TRBJ1-2
TGTGCCAACCGGGTCGCATCACCGTATGGCTACACCTTC
CANRVASPYGYTF